The 10 T cell receptor beta chains in this list originate from one sample, sequenced in a study of cytomegalovirus exposure and HLA in healthy donors. Both 60 Vbeta primers and 13 Jbeta primers went into the PCR. The method was immunoSEQ multiplex PCR; TCRdb's version includes in-frame clones alone and lacks a portion of them. Of just over 150,000 clones in the sample, over 75% were seen once. The sample comprised PBMCs. All receptors derive from a woman between 25 and 40 years old in good health and CMV-seronegative.

In the case of this clone: One end of the junction does not line up with germline, which may come from a read error. Other DNA sequences in the sample encode the same CDR3. This chain joins TRBV27 and TRBJ1-5; D not resolved. The CDR3 extends over 15 amino acids. CDR1 and CDR2 (germline): MNHEY, SMNVEV (reference sequence). CDR3 protein: CASSLNSYSNQPQHF. The CDR3 nucleotides read TGCGCCAGCAGTTTAAACTCTTATAGCAATCAGCCCCAGCATTTT.

The count of this clone is one. V and J are TRBV19 and TRBJ2-3; TRBD2 matches 12 bases. The CDR3 is 16 residues long. Trimming took 5 bases from V and 2 from J; bases not matched to a gene: 5. CDR1 and CDR2 (germline): LNHDA, SQIVND (reference sequence). In nucleotides, the CDR3 is TGTGCCAGTAGTCCCAGACTAGCGGGGGACACAGATACGCAGTATTTT. Translation gives CASSPRLAGDTDTQYF.

This clone was observed once. The chain carries TRBV7-8 and TRBJ1-2, with a possible D match to TRBD1 (6 bases). The CDR3 has 15 amino acids. CDR1 SGHVS and CDR2 FQNEAQ come from the germline V gene. Deletions cut 2 bases from V and 5 bases from J, with 15 bases between. The CDR3 loop is CASSLYREGNYGYTF. In DNA, the CDR3 is TGTGCCAGCAGCTTATACAGGGAGGGCAATTATGGCTACACCTTC.

The chain carries TRBV2 and TRBJ2-3, with D possibly being TRBD1 (5 bases). V gave up 6 bases and J gave up 0 bases, with 13 bases separating them. The CDR3 contains 15 residues. Germline values: CDR1 SNHLY, CDR2 FYNNEI. The CDR3 is CASRTDSLSTDTQYF. CDR3 sequence (DNA): TGTGCCAGCAGGACAGACAGCCTTAGCACAGATACGCAGTATTTT.

The chain links TRBV7-2 to TRBJ1-1; D remains ambiguous. V was cut by 5 bases and J by 0 bases, with 7 bases left in between. Germline lookup yields CDR1 SGHTA and CDR2 FQGNSA. The CDR3 consists of 13 residues. The CDR3 region is CASSRELNTEAFF. The CDR3 DNA follows: TGTGCCAGCAGCAGGGAGTTGAACACTGAAGCTTTCTTT.

This chain uses TRBV4-1 with TRBJ1-6; D is possibly TRBD1 (6 bases). Per germline, CDR1 MGHRA and CDR2 YSYEKL. Trimming took off 8 bases at V and 10 bases at J, with 15 bases between the two ends. The CDR3 contains 13 residues. This CDR3 is CASAGGLKSPLHF. DNA of the CDR3: TGCGCCAGCGCGGGGGGGCTGAAGTCACCCCTCCACTTT.

This clone was seen just once. This sequence joins TRBV7-9 and TRBJ1-5; TRBD1 aligns across 8 bases. The CDR3 contains 16 residues. Germline loops: CDR1 SEHNR, CDR2 FQNEAQ (reference sequence). With V trimmed by 1 base and J by 6 bases, 8 bases remained unmatched. CDR3 nucleotides: TGTGCCAGCAGCTTAGGGGCAGGGGGCCTAGGTCAGCCCCAGCATTTT. It specifies CASSLGAGGLGQPQHF.

This chain links TRBV6-5 with TRBJ2-1, with D maybe TRBD2 (6 bases). Germline V gene lookup returns CDR1 MNHEY and CDR2 SVGAGI. V lost 3 bases and J 0 bases, leaving 9 bases between the germline ends. The CDR3 contains 15 residues. Here the CDR3 reads CASSYDGGSYNEQFF. As DNA, the CDR3 is TGTGCCAGCAGTTATGACGGGGGCTCCTACAATGAGCAGTTCTTC.

V and J are TRBV5-1 and TRBJ1-1, with 8 positions matching TRBD1. This CDR3 spans 16 amino acids. The germline V gene has CDR1 SGHRS and CDR2 YFSETQ. The trim removed 0 bases at V and 1 base at J, leaving 5 bases unmatched. CDR3 DNA: TGCGCCAGCAGCTTGGGTACAGGGGGAAGGAACACTGAAGCTTTCTTT. Protein product: CASSLGTGGRNTEAFF.

This rearrangement joins TRBV7-9 to TRBJ2-7, with D maybe TRBD2 (5 bases). The CDR3 is 15 amino acids. CDR1 and CDR2 from the germline V gene are SEHNR and FQNEAQ (reference sequence). Trimming removed 5 bases at V and 6 bases at J, with 20 bases between. CDR3 amino acids: CASSPGSSEGSEQYF. In nucleotides, the CDR3 is TGTGCCAGCAGCCCTGGGAGTTCGGAAGGATCCGAGCAGTACTTC.